The rows below give T cell receptor beta chains drawn from one sample of a study of cytomegalovirus exposure and HLA in healthy donors. Produced via immunoSEQ multiplex PCR; TCRdb's table is partial and in-frame only. The sample includes some 180,000 clones, 80% of them seen just once. The source material was PBMCs. These receptors came from a woman under 40 in good health and CMV-seronegative. Both conserved end residues are part of each CDR3. The D gene is left open where the match is weak. The size entry is marked missing in some rows and otherwise reads once, few, many or a size class.

V: TRBV7-2; size: NA; D: TRBD1; J: TRBJ1-4; DNA: TGTGCCAGCAGCCTACAGACAGGGCCTAATGAAAAACTGTTTTTT; CDR3: CASSLQTGPNEKLFF
V: TRBV18; size: NA; D: TRBD1; J: TRBJ1-2; DNA: TGTGCCAGCTCGCAGGGACAGGGCTATGGCTACACCTTC; CDR3: CASSQGQGYGYTF
V: TRBV30; size: NA; D: NA; J: TRBJ2-3; DNA: TGTGCCTGGAGCCTCTCGGGGGGCCGCACAGATACGCAGTATTTT; CDR3: CAWSLSGGRTDTQYF
V: TRBV7-6; size: NA; D: NA; J: TRBJ2-1; DNA: TGTGCCAGCAGCTTTTCTATGGACAATGAGCAGTTCTTC; CDR3: CASSFSMDNEQFF
V: TRBV6-5; size: NA; D: NA; J: TRBJ1-2; DNA: TGTGCCAGCAGTTACTCGAGGGGGGGCGCAGATGGCTACACCTTC; CDR3: CASSYSRGGADGYTF
V: TRBV7-7; size: NA; D: NA; J: TRBJ2-2; DNA: TGTGCTAGCAGCTTAGTTATAAACACCGGGGAGCTGTTTTTT; CDR3: CASSLVINTGELFF
V: TRBV7-2; size: few; D: NA; J: TRBJ1-4; DNA: TGTGCCAGCAGCCCGAGCCCGACAGCCCTAACTAATGAAAAACTGTTTTTT; CDR3: CASSPSPTALTNEKLFF
V: TRBV19; size: NA; D: TRBD1; J: TRBJ1-2; DNA: TGTGCCAGTAGGGACAGGGGGAGAGACTATGGCTACACCTTC; CDR3: CASRDRGRDYGYTF
V: TRBV5-6; size: NA; D: TRBD2; J: TRBJ2-3; DNA: TGTGCCAGCAGCTTCGGGGGGGATAGCACAGATACGCAGTATTTT; CDR3: CASSFGGDSTDTQYF
V: TRBV10-1; size: once; D: TRBD1; J: TRBJ2-5; DNA: TGCGCCAGCAGTGGGACAGGGGGCGATGGACTCCTCCGAGAGACCCAGTACTTC; CDR3: CASSGTGGDGLLRETQYF
V: TRBV28; size: NA; D: TRBD1; J: TRBJ1-5; DNA: TGTGCCAGCAGCCATATTCGGGACAGGACTCGGCCCCAGCATTTT; CDR3: CASSHIRDRTRPQHF
V: TRBV7-9; size: once; D: TRBD2; J: TRBJ2-1; DNA: TGTGCCAGCAGCTGGTCGGGACTAACTATTTACAATGAGCAGTTCTTC; CDR3: CASSWSGLTIYNEQFF
V: TRBV7-2; size: once; D: NA; J: TRBJ2-5; DNA: TGTGCCAGCAGCTTACCAGGGGCCCTTGCGGAGACCCAGTACTTC; CDR3: CASSLPGALAETQYF
V: TRBV7-8; size: NA; D: NA; J: TRBJ1-2; DNA: TGTGCCAGCAGCTTGGGCCACTCTAACTATGGCTACACCTTC; CDR3: CASSLGHSNYGYTF
V: TRBV2; size: NA; D: TRBD1; J: TRBJ1-2; DNA: TGTGCCAGCAGTGAAGGAGGAGAACAGGGGGCGTGGGGCTACACCTTC; CDR3: CASSEGGEQGAWGYTF
V: TRBV5-1; size: NA; D: NA; J: TRBJ2-7; DNA: TGCGCCAGCAGCTGGTCGAGTGGGGCGCAGTACGAGCAGTACTTC; CDR3: CASSWSSGAQYEQYF
V: TRBV29-1; size: NA; D: NA; J: TRBJ2-5; DNA: TGCAGCTTACGACAGGGAGGAGAGACCCAGTACTTC; CDR3: CSLRQGGETQYF
V: TRBV15; size: NA; D: TRBD2; J: TRBJ2-3; DNA: TGTGCCACCAGCACCCAGGGACTAGCGGACGGGGATACGCAGTATTTT; CDR3: CATSTQGLADGDTQYF
V: TRBV2; size: NA; D: NA; J: TRBJ1-1; DNA: TGTGCCAGCATGGCCGGGCGGGAGACTGAAGCTTTCTTT; CDR3: CASMAGRETEAFF
V: TRBV4-3; size: NA; D: NA; J: TRBJ2-5; DNA: TGCGCCAGCAGCCAAGTGATGAGGGCCCAAGAGACCCAGTACTTC; CDR3: CASSQVMRAQETQYF
V: TRBV29-1; size: NA; D: NA; J: TRBJ1-2; DNA: TGCAGCGTCGGTGACTACACCTTC; CDR3: CSVGDYTF
V: TRBV30; size: NA; D: TRBD2; J: TRBJ2-3; DNA: TGTGCCTTAGCGGGGGGGCCCACAGATACGCAGTATTTT; CDR3: CALAGGPTDTQYF
V: TRBV19; size: NA; D: TRBD1; J: TRBJ1-5; DNA: TGTGCCAGTAGTATACGCTCGTCGACAGGGTCGAATCAGCCCCAGCATTTT; CDR3: CASSIRSSTGSNQPQHF
V: TRBV9; size: NA; D: NA; J: TRBJ2-7; DNA: TGTGCCAGCAGCGTAGGACAGGACTACGAGCAGTACTTC; CDR3: CASSVGQDYEQYF
V: TRBV7-2; size: NA; D: TRBD2; J: TRBJ2-3; DNA: TGTGCCAGCAGCCTTCGAGCGGGACCAGATACGCAGTATTTT; CDR3: CASSLRAGPDTQYF
V: TRBV6-1; size: NA; D: TRBD1; J: TRBJ2-5; DNA: TGTGCCAGCAGTGGCCGGGACAGGGGGCGGGAGACCCAGTACTTC; CDR3: CASSGRDRGRETQYF
V: TRBV15; size: NA; D: NA; J: TRBJ2-7; DNA: TGTGCCACCAGCAGAGTCAGGGGGGTGTACGAGCAGTACTTC; CDR3: CATSRVRGVYEQYF
V: TRBV27; size: few; D: NA; J: TRBJ2-4; DNA: TGCGTCTCGGGGGATCTGGACAAAAACATTCAGTACTTC; CDR3: CVSGDLDKNIQYF
V: TRBV6-6; size: NA; D: NA; J: TRBJ1-2; DNA: TGTGCCAGCACCGTCGGAGGGACGCACATGAGGGGCTACACCTTC; CDR3: CASTVGGTHMRGYTF
V: TRBV2; size: NA; D: NA; J: TRBJ2-6; DNA: TGTGCCAGCAGTGCGGCACGGGCTGGGGCCAACGTCCTGACTTTC; CDR3: CASSAARAGANVLTF
V: TRBV4-1; size: NA; D: TRBD1; J: TRBJ1-6; DNA: TGCGCCAGCAGCCAATATTTAGCGGGGACAGGGTCGTCACCCCTCCACTTT; CDR3: CASSQYLAGTGSSPLHF
V: TRBV29-1; size: NA; D: NA; J: TRBJ1-1; DNA: TGCAGCGTTGAGCGGGGGCGTTTTCGAGCTTTCTTT; CDR3: CSVERGRFRAFF
V: TRBV19; size: NA; D: NA; J: TRBJ1-1; DNA: TGTGCCAGTAGTATTTGGGGCTTGAACACTGAAGCTTTCTTT; CDR3: CASSIWGLNTEAFF
V: TRBV5-1; size: NA; D: NA; J: TRBJ1-2; DNA: TGCGCCAGCAGCTTGCCGGCACCCATGCCAGGGATGGGTGGCTACACCTTC; CDR3: CASSLPAPMPGMGGYTF
V: TRBV6-6; size: NA; D: NA; J: TRBJ1-1; DNA: TGTGCCAGCAGTTACTCAGAGCTTAGCCCTGAAGCTTTCTTT; CDR3: CASSYSELSPEAFF
V: TRBV5-1; size: NA; D: NA; J: TRBJ1-3; DNA: TGCGCCAGCAGCCTGACACCTCCATCTGGAAACACCATATATTTT; CDR3: CASSLTPPSGNTIYF